The 16 T cell receptor beta chains presented below share a single source sample, sequenced in a study of shared clonotypes between healthy human individuals. TCRdb's table, derived via immunoSEQ multiplex PCR, lists solely in-frame clones and lacks some. This sample yields fewer than 550,000 clones, of which about 80% are seen a single time; around 13% belongs to the top ten. Sequenced input: PBMCs. The receptors come from a woman between 40 and 50 years old in good health. Some clones in this sample may be carry-over from other donors' samples.

This chain links TRBV2 with TRBJ1-1; D might be TRBD1 (5 bases). Germline V gene data show CDR1 as SNHLY and CDR2 as FYNNEI. The germline V and J ends were trimmed by 7 bases and 8 bases, with 14 bases remaining between them. The CDR3 sequence is 12 residues long. CDR3 sequence: CASTRVGVEAFF. The CDR3 DNA is TGTGCCAGCACTAGGGTAGGGGTAGAAGCTTTCTTT.

The genes are TRBV18 and TRBJ2-2; unclear D gene. Germline V gene sequence: CDR1 KGHSH, CDR2 LQKENI. The CDR3 sequence is 16 residues long. Trimming removed 6 bases from V and 4 bases from J, with 18 bases in between. This chain's CDR3 is CASSPAASAGTGELFF. The DNA for the CDR3 is TGTGCCAGCTCGCCCGCGGCCTCTGCAGGCACCGGGGAGCTGTTTTTT. Full variable domain (remainder filled in from reference TRBV18 and TRBJ2-2): NAGVMQNPRHLVRRRGQEARLRCSPMKGHSHVYWYRQLPEEGLKFMVYLQKENIIDESGMPKERFSAEFPKEGPSILRIQQVVRGDSAAYFCASSPAASAGTGELFFGEGSRLTVL.

CDR3 region: CASSLTGAEQYF. CDR3 DNA: TGTGCCAGCAGCTTAACAGGGGCCGAGCAGTACTTC. The V and J genes are TRBV7-9 and TRBJ2-7, with 7 bases that match TRBD1. Germline trimming cut 2 bases from V and 6 bases from J; bases unmatched to any gene: 1. Germline V gene lookup returns CDR1 SEHNR and CDR2 FQNEAQ (reference sequence). This CDR3 has 12 amino acids.

This clone has a handful of counts. The chain links TRBV4-3 to TRBJ2-3, with D possibly matching TRBD2 (6 bases). Trimming removed 1 base at V and 6 bases at J, with 14 bases between. CDR1 is LGHNA and CDR2 is YSLEER in the germline V gene. The CDR3 is 15 amino acids. Here the CDR3 reads CASSQGSREEDTQYF. The CDR3 DNA sequence: TGCGCCAGCAGCCAAGGTAGTAGGGAGGAGGATACGCAGTATTTT.

This clone showed up just a few times. The chain has TRBV29-1 and TRBJ2-5; perhaps D is TRBD1 or TRBD2 (6 bases each). This CDR3 has 15 amino acids. Germline CDR1 is SQVTM and CDR2 is ANQGSEA. The CDR3 nucleotides are TGCAGTGGCAGGGAGTGGGGGGCTGGCGGAGAGACCCAGTACTTC. It is translated as CSGREWGAGGETQYF.

The chain couples TRBV4-1 to TRBJ2-3, with no clear D. Germline CDR1 is MGHRA and CDR2 is YSYEKL. V was shortened by 0 bases and J by 3 bases, with 7 bases between the two germline ends. The CDR3 runs 14 residues. The CDR3 DNA sequence: TGCGCCAGCAGCCAAGAACCGGGTACAGATACGCAGTATTTT. Translating it yields CASSQEPGTDTQYF.

J is TRBJ1-3 and V is TRBV4-3, with TRBD1 matching over 7 bases. Germline V gene lookup returns CDR1 LGHNA and CDR2 YSLEER. Trimming removed 1 base from V and 0 bases from J; junction bases left unmatched: 0. The CDR3 is made up of 15 amino acids. Here the CDR3 reads CASSQGTGSGNTIYF. Written as DNA, the CDR3 is TGCGCCAGCAGCCAAGGGACAGGCTCTGGAAACACCATATATTTT.

This clone was recorded only once. The J gene is TRBJ2-2, the V gene TRBV28, with D unresolved. Trimming pared 8 bases from V and 10 bases from J, leaving 17 bases between. Germline V gene data show CDR1 as MDHEN and CDR2 as SYDVKM. The CDR3 spans 13 residues. The CDR3 here is CASLGQQLPELFF. CDR3 coding DNA: TGTGCCAGCCTCGGGCAGCAACTCCCGGAGCTGTTTTTT.

This clone was counted only a few times. This chain joins TRBV5-5 and TRBJ1-1; 7 nucleotides line up with TRBD1. With 2 bases clipped from V and 4 bases from J, the junction kept 2 bases outside the gene matches. Germline-derived CDR1 and CDR2 are SGHKS and YYEKEE (reference sequence). The CDR3 contains 13 residues. The CDR3 spells CASSFAGGTEAFF. The CDR3 nucleotides read TGTGCCAGCAGCTTTGCAGGGGGCACTGAAGCTTTCTTT. The full variable domain, completed using reference TRBV5-5 and TRBJ1-1, is DAGVTQSPTHLIKTRGQQVTLRCSPISGHKSVSWYQQVLGQGPQFIFQYYEKEERGRGNFPDRFSARQFPNYSSELNVNALLLGDSALYLCASSFAGGTEAFFGQGTRLTVV.

This clone was seen many times. This sample includes further DNA sequences coding for the same CDR3. The chain recombines TRBV5-1 with TRBJ2-2; the D gene could be TRBD1 or TRBD2 (5 bases each). Germline loops: CDR1 SGHRS, CDR2 YFSETQ. Trimming shortened V by 4 bases and J by 3 bases, and 13 bases separated the two germline ends. The CDR3 contains 15 residues. CDR3 sequence reads: CASSLTGGYTGELFF. The CDR3 nucleotides are TGCGCCAGCAGCCTAACTGGGGGTTACACCGGGGAGCTGTTTTTT.

This clone was seen once. This chain connects TRBV2 to TRBJ1-5; the D gene is possibly TRBD1 (5 bases). V was clipped by 0 bases and J by 4 bases, with 7 bases between them. From germline, CDR1 is SNHLY and CDR2 FYNNEI. This CDR3 spans 14 amino acids. The CDR3 coding sequence is TGTGCCAGCAGTGAAGCGGGACTAAATCAGCCCCAGCATTTT. This translates into CASSEAGLNQPQHF.

The gene calls are TRBV5-6 and TRBJ2-5, with 10 bases identical to TRBD2. The last part of the DNA fits TRBJ2-7 better; the J call may be wrong. Germline lookup yields CDR1 SGHDT and CDR2 YYEEEE. CDR3 size: 16 residues. The CDR3 reads CASSLTGPSGSYEQYF. The DNA for the CDR3 is TGTGCCAGCAGCTTGACAGGGCCTAGCGGGAGTTACGAGCAGTACTTC.

The chain couples TRBV7-2 to TRBJ2-6, with a weak D call TRBD1 (6 bases). This CDR3 has 16 residues. Germline V gene lookup returns CDR1 SGHTA and CDR2 FQGNSA. Deletions cut 5 bases from V and 0 bases from J, with 11 bases between. The CDR3 DNA is TGTGCCAGCAGCATACAGGGCTACTCTGGGGCCAACGTCCTGACTTTC. Its protein is CASSIQGYSGANVLTF.

The V and J genes are TRBV6-6 and TRBJ2-7; perhaps TRBD2 as D (6 bases). Looked up from germline, CDR1 is MNHNY and CDR2 is SVGAGI (reference sequence). This CDR3 has 14 residues. With 0 bases removed from V and 2 bases from J, the gap between germline ends came to 8 bases. In DNA form, the CDR3 reads TGTGCCAGCAGTTACTCGGAGGGGCCCTACGAGCAGTACTTC. It is translated as CASSYSEGPYEQYF.

The chain joins TRBV6-5 to TRBJ2-7, with TRBD1 matching over 7 bases. This CDR3 is 15 amino acids long. Germline V lookup: CDR1 MNHEY, CDR2 SVGAGI. V dropped 4 bases and J dropped 2; count of bases not matched to a gene: 8. The CDR3 DNA sequence: TGTGCCAGCAGTTCCTCCGGGACAGCCACCTACGAGCAGTACTTC. Its protein is CASSSSGTATYEQYF.

This chain joins TRBV7-9 and TRBJ2-7, with a possible D match to TRBD1 (6 bases). CDR1 and CDR2 (germline): SEHNR, FQNEAQ (reference sequence). The CDR3 consists of 14 residues. The V and J ends lost 3 bases and 3 bases respectively, with 12 bases between them. The CDR3 DNA is TGTGCCAGCAGCTTTCCAGGGGAGATCTACGAGCAGTACTTC. As protein: CASSFPGEIYEQYF.